Below, 9 T cell receptor beta chains from the same sample are listed, as sequenced in a study of cytomegalovirus exposure and HLA in healthy donors. The PCR contained 60 Vbeta and 13 Jbeta primers. This table comes from immunoSEQ multiplex PCR, and its TCRdb copy is limited to in-frame clones, with some not included. The sample yields about 120,000 clones, about 80% seen once. The sample taken for sequencing was PBMCs. The source is a human donor in good health.

This chain uses TRBV5-1 with TRBJ1-6, with TRBD1 identical over 9 bases. CDR1 SGHRS and CDR2 YFSETQ come from the germline V gene. Trimming cost V 3 bases and J 9 bases; bases outside gene matches: 4. The CDR3 extends over 14 amino acids. The CDR3 loop is CASSSTGGTSPLHF. CDR3 DNA: TGCGCCAGCAGCTCTACAGGGGGCACTTCACCCCTCCACTTT.

This clone was seen only a few times. The V and J genes are TRBV6-6 and TRBJ1-5; tentatively, D is TRBD1 (6 bases). V was cut by 7 bases and J by 0 bases, with 13 bases left in between. This CDR3 contains 15 residues. Germline values: CDR1 MNHNY, CDR2 SVGAGI (reference sequence). CDR3: CASKQGYYSNQPQHF. The CDR3 DNA follows: TGTGCCAGCAAACAGGGATATTATAGCAATCAGCCCCAGCATTTT.

The rearrangement uses TRBV30 and TRBJ1-2, with 8 bases matching TRBD1. This CDR3 comprises 15 residues. The germline V gene has CDR1 GTSNPN and CDR2 SVGIG (reference sequence). With 2 bases clipped from V and 8 bases from J, the junction kept 13 bases outside the gene matches. The CDR3 here is CAWSRMPTGDKGYTF. CDR3 sequence (DNA): TGTGCCTGGAGTCGAATGCCGACAGGGGATAAGGGCTACACCTTC.

The rearrangement links TRBV7-9 to TRBJ2-7; TRBD1 is a possible D gene (6 bases). The CDR3 loop spans 13 amino acids. In germline, CDR1 is SEHNR, CDR2 FQNEAQ (reference sequence). Trimming took 5 bases from V and 6 from J, leaving 14 bases between them. The CDR3 sequence: CASSRPTGIEQYF. The CDR3 DNA is TGTGCCAGCAGCCGCCCGACAGGAATCGAGCAGTACTTC. Using reference TRBV7-9 and TRBJ2-7 for the parts outside the CDR3, the full variable domain is DTGVSQNPRHKITKRGQNVTFRCDPISEHNRLYWYRQTLGQGPEFLTYFQNEAQLEKSRLLSDRFSAERPKGSFSTLEIQRTEQGDSAMYLCASSRPTGIEQYFGPGTRLTVT.

The gene calls are TRBV6-5 and TRBJ1-4, with TRBD1 identical over 7 bases. The CDR3 spans 15 residues. The V segment lost 0 bases and the J segment 8 bases; nucleotides outside the gene matches: 6. CDR1 and CDR2 (germline): MNHEY, SVGAGI. This chain's CDR3 is CASSYSGQAGEKLFF. DNA for the CDR3: TGTGCCAGCAGTTACTCCGGACAGGCGGGGGAAAAACTGTTTTTT.

The gene calls are TRBV14 and TRBJ1-2; perhaps TRBD1 as D (5 bases). The V and J ends lost 4 bases and 14 bases respectively, with 17 bases between them. CDR1 is SGHDN and CDR2 is FVKESK in the germline V gene. There are 12 residues in the CDR3. The CDR3 protein is CASSPSGRPATF. The CDR3 DNA reads as TGTGCCAGCAGCCCCTCAGGGAGGCCCGCGACCTTC.

The chain carries TRBV18 and TRBJ1-5; 9 bases are a match to TRBD1. The CDR3 totals 14 residues. Germline loops: CDR1 KGHSH, CDR2 LQKENI. The V gene end was trimmed by 6 bases and the J gene end by 11 bases; junction bases not matched to a gene: 11. As DNA, the CDR3 is TGTGCCAGCTCCCCGCGGACAGGGGCCGGGGCCCAGCATTTT. Translation gives CASSPRTGAGAQHF.

This clone occurred once. The genes are TRBV5-4 and TRBJ2-3; 12 positions match TRBD2. V lost 1 base to trimming and J lost 3 bases; unmatched junction nucleotides: 0. Per the germline V gene, CDR1 is SGHNT and CDR2 is YYREEE (reference sequence). The CDR3 runs 15 residues. This chain's CDR3 is CASSLTSGGTDTQYF. CDR3 nucleotide sequence: TGTGCCAGCAGCTTGACTAGCGGGGGGACAGATACGCAGTATTTT.

The chain uses TRBV7-8 and TRBJ1-6, with D maybe TRBD1 (5 bases). Germline assignment: CDR1 SGHVS and CDR2 FQNEAQ. The ends were cut back, 5 bases at V and 10 bases at J, with 15 bases in the middle. CDR3 size: 14 residues. CDR3 in amino acids: CASSIGGARSPLHF. The CDR3 DNA follows: TGTGCCAGCAGCATCGGGGGTGCGCGGTCACCCCTCCACTTT.